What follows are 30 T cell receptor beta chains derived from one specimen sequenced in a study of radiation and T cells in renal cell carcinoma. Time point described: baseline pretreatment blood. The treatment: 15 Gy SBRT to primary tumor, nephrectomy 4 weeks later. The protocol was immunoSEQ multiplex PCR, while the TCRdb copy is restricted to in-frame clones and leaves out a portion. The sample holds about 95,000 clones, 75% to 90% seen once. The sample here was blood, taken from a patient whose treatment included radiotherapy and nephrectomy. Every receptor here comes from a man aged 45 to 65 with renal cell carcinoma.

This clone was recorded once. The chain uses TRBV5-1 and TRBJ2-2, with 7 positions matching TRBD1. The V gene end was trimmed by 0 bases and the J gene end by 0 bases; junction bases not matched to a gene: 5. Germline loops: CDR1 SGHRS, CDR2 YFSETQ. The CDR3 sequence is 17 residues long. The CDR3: CASSLATGVANTGELFF. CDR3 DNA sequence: TGCGCCAGCAGCTTGGCTACAGGGGTCGCGAACACCGGGGAGCTGTTTTTT. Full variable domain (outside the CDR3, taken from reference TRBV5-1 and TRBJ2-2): KAGVTQTPRYLIKTRGQQVTLSCSPISGHRSVSWYQQTPGQGLQFLFEYFSETQRNKGNFPGRFSGRQFSNSRSEMNVSTLELGDSALYLCASSLATGVANTGELFFGEGSRLTVL.

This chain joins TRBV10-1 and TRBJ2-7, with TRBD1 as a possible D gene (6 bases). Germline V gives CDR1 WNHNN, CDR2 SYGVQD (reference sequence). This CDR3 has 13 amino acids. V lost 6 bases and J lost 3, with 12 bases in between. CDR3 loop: CASSRDMGYEQYF. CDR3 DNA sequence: TGCGCCAGCAGCCGGGACATGGGCTACGAGCAGTACTTC.

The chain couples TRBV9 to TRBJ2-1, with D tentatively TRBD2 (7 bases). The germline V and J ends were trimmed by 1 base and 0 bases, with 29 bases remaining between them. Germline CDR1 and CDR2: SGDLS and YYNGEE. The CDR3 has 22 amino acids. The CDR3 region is CASSVNTGSGGDRWSSYNEQFF. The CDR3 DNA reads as TGTGCCAGCAGCGTAAATACAGGTTCGGGGGGCGATCGGTGGTCCTCCTACAATGAGCAGTTCTTC.

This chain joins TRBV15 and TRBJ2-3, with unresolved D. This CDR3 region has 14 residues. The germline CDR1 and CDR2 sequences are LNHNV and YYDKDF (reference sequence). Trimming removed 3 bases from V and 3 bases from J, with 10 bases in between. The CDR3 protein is CATSRTFRTDTQYF. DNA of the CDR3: TGTGCCACCAGCAGGACGTTCAGGACAGATACGCAGTATTTT. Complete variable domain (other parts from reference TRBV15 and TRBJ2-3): DAMVIQNPRYQVTQFGKPVTLSCSQTLNHNVMYWYQQKSSQAPKLLFHYYDKDFNNEADTPDNFQSRRPNTSFCFLDIRSPGLGDTAMYLCATSRTFRTDTQYFGPGTRLTVL.

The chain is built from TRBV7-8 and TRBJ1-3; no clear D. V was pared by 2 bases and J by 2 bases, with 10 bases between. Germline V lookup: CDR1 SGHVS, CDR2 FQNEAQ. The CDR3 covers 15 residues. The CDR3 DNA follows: TGTGCCAGCAGCTTACTAAGAAGCACTGGAAACACCATATATTTT. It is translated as CASSLLRSTGNTIYF.

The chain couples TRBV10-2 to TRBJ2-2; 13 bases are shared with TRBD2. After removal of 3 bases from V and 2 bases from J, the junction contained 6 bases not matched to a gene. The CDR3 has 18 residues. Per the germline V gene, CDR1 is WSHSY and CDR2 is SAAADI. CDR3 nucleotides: TGCGCCAGCAGTGAAGATTGGGGACTAGCGGGAAACACCGGGGAGCTGTTTTTT. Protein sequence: CASSEDWGLAGNTGELFF.

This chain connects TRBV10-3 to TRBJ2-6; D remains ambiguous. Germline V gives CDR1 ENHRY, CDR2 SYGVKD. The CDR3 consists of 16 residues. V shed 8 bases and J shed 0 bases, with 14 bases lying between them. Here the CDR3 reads CAISMGFYSGANVLTF. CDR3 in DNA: TGTGCCATCTCGATGGGATTTTACTCTGGGGCCAACGTCCTGACTTTC.

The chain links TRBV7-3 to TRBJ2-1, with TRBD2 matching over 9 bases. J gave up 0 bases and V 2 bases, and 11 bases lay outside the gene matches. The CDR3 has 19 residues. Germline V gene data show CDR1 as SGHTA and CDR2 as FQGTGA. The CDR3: CASSLLVGGRGSSYNEQFF. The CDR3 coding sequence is TGTGCCAGCAGCTTACTCGTCGGCGGGAGGGGGAGCTCCTACAATGAGCAGTTCTTC.

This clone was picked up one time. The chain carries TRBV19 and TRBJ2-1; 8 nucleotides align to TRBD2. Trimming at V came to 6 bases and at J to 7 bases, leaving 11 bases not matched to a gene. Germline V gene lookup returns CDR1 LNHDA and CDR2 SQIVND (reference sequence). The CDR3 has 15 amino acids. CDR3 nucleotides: TGTGCCAGTAGCATGGCGGGGGGCGCGGGTAATGAGCAGTTCTTC. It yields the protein CASSMAGGAGNEQFF. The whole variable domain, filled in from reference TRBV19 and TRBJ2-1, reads DGGITQSPKYLFRKEGQNVTLSCEQNLNHDAMYWYRQDPGQGLRLIYYSQIVNDFQKGDIAEGYSVSREKKESFPLTVTSAQKNPTAFYLCASSMAGGAGNEQFFGPGTRLTVL.

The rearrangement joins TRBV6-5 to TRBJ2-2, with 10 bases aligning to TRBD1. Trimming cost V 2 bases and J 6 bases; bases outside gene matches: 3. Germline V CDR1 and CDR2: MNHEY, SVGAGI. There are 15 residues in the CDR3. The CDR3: CASSYVGTGAGELFF. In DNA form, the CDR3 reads TGTGCCAGCAGTTACGTTGGGACAGGGGCCGGGGAGCTGTTTTTT.

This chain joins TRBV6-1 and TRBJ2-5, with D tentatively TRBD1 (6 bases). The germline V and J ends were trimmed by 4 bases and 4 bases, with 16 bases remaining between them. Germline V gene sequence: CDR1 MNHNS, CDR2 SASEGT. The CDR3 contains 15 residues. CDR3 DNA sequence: TGTGCCAGCAGTGCCACAGGGTGGTCGGCAGAGACCCAGTACTTC. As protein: CASSATGWSAETQYF.

The CDR3 sequence: CATRQGRQETQYF. The CDR3 DNA follows: TGTGCCACCAGACAGGGAAGGCAAGAGACCCAGTACTTC. The J gene is TRBJ2-5, the V gene TRBV10-3; 7 bases agree with TRBD1. Germline loops: CDR1 ENHRY, CDR2 SYGVKD. The CDR3 runs to 13 residues. With V trimmed by 10 bases and J by 2 bases, 7 bases remained unmatched.

The CDR3 DNA sequence: TGTGCCAGCAGTGTAAACAGGGCCTCGCCCGAGCAGTACTTC. This gives the protein CASSVNRASPEQYF. The rearrangement uses TRBV27 and TRBJ2-7, with D possibly being TRBD1 (6 bases). CDR1 is MNHEY, CDR2 SMNVEV, per germline (reference sequence). The V end lost 5 bases, the J end lost 6 bases, and 17 bases lay between the germline ends. The CDR3 is 14 residues long.

The CDR3 DNA sequence: TGTGCCATCAGCGACTTCCCCGGGACAGGGGACGGAAACTATGGCTACACCTTC. Amino acid sequence: CAISDFPGTGDGNYGYTF. The V call is TRBV10-3, the J call TRBJ1-2; 10 positions agree with TRBD1. CDR1 is ENHRY, CDR2 SYGVKD, per germline. The CDR3 length is 18 residues. V shed 6 bases, J shed 2 bases, and the junction held 15 bases outside the gene matches.

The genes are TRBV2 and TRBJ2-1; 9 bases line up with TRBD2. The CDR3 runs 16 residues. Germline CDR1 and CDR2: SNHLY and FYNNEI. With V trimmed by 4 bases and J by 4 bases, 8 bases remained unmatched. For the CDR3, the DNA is TGTGCCAGCAGTGGCCCAGCGGGGGGCCGATACAATGAGCAGTTCTTC. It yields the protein CASSGPAGGRYNEQFF.

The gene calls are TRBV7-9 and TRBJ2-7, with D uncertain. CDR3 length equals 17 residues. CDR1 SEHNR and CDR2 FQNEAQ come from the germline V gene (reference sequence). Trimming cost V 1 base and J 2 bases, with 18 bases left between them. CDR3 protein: CASSLGNTVGLTYEQYF. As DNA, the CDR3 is TGTGCCAGCAGCTTAGGGAACACAGTCGGGCTGACCTACGAGCAGTACTTC. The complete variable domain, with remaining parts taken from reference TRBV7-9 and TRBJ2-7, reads DTGVSQNPRHKITKRGQNVTFRCDPISEHNRLYWYRQTLGQGPEFLTYFQNEAQLEKSRLLSDRFSAERPKGSFSTLEIQRTEQGDSAMYLCASSLGNTVGLTYEQYFGPGTRLTVT.

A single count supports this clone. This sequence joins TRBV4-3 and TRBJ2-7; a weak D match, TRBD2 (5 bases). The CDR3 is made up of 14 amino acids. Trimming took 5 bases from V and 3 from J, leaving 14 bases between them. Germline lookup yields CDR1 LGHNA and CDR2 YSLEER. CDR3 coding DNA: TGCGCCAGCAGCGTTAATACGGGGTTCTACGAGCAGTACTTC. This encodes CASSVNTGFYEQYF.

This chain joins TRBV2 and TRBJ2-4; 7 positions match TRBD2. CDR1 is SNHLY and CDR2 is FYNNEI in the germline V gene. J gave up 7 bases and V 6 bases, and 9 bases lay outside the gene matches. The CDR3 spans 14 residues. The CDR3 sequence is CASRELAIDNIQYF. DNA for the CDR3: TGTGCCAGCAGGGAACTAGCGATCGACAACATTCAGTACTTC.

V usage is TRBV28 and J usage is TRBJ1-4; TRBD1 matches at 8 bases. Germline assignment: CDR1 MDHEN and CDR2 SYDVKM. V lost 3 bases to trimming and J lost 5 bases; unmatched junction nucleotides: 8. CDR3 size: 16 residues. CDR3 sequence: CASSLPRGHWNEKLFF. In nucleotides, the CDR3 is TGTGCCAGCAGTTTGCCCAGGGGGCATTGGAATGAAAAACTGTTTTTT.

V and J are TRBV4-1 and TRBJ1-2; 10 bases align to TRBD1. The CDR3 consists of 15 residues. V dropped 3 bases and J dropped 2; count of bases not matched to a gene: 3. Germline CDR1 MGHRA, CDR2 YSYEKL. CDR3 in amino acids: CASSQGQGLNYGYTF. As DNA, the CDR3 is TGCGCCAGCAGCCAGGGACAGGGGCTCAACTATGGCTACACCTTC.

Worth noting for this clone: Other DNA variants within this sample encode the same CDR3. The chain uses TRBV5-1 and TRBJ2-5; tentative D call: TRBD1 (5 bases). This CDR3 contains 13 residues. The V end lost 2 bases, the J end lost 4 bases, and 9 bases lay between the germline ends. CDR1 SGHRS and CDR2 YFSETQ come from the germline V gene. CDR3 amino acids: CASSFQGTETQYF. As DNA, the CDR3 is TGCGCCAGCAGCTTTCAGGGTACAGAGACCCAGTACTTC.

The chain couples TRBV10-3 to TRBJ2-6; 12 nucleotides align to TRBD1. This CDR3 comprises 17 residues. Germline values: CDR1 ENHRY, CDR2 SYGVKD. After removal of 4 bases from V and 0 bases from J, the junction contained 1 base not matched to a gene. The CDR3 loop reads CAISGGQGASGANVLTF. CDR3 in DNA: TGTGCCATCAGTGGGGGACAGGGGGCCTCTGGGGCCAACGTCCTGACTTTC.

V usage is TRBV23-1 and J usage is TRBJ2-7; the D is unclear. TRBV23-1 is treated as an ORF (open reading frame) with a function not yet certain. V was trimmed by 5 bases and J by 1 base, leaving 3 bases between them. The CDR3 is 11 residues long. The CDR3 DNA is TGCGCCAGCAGTAGATCCTACGAGCAGTACTTC. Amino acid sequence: CASSRSYEQYF.

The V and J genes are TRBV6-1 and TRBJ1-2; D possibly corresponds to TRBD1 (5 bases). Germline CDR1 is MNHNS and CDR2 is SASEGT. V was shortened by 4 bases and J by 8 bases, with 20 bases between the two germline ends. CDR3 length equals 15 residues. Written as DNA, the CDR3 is TGTGCCAGCAGTGCCAGGGCAGGCCCTCCTGGGGGCTACACCTTC. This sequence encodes CASSARAGPPGGYTF.

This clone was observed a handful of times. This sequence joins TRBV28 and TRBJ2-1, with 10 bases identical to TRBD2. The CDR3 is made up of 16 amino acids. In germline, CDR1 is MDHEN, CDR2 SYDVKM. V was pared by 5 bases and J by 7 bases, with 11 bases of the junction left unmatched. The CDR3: CASSTLSGGSINEQFF. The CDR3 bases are TGTGCCAGCAGTACCCTTAGCGGGGGGTCTATTAATGAGCAGTTCTTC.

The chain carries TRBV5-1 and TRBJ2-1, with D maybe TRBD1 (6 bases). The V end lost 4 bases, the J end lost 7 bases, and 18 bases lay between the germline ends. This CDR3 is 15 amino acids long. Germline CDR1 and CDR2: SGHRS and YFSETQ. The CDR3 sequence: CASSQDAQGRNEQFF. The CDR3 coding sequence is TGCGCCAGCAGCCAGGACGCACAGGGAAGGAATGAGCAGTTCTTC.

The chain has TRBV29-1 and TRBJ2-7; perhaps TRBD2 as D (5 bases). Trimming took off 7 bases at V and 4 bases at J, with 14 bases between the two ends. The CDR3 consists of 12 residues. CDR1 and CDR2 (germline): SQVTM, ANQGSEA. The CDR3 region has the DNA TGCAGCGCTGGGGAGAAGAGATACGAGCAGTACTTC. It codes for CSAGEKRYEQYF.

For the CDR3, the DNA is TGTGCCAGTAGTGAGGGACAGGGAAACTACGAGCAGTACTTC. It translates to CASSEGQGNYEQYF. This sequence joins TRBV19 and TRBJ2-7; TRBD1 matches 9 bases. The germline V gene encodes CDR1 LNHDA and CDR2 SQIVND (reference sequence). V was pared by 5 bases and J by 3 bases, with 5 bases of the junction left unmatched. The CDR3 is 14 amino acids.

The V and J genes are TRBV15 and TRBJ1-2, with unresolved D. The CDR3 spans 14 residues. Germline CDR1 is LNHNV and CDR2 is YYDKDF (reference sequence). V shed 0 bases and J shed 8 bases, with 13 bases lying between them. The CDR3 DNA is TGTGCCACCAGCAGAGATCTGTCGGAACCAGGCTACACCTTC. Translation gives CATSRDLSEPGYTF.

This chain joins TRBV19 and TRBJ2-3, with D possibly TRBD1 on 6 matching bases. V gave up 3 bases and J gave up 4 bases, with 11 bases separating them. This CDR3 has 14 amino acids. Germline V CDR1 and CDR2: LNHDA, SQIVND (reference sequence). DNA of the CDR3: TGTGCCAGTAGTATTTTACAGGGCGCAGATACGCAGTATTTT. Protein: CASSILQGADTQYF.